This T cell receptor beta chain was observed in a study of blood T cell repertoires in COVID-19 (dated by TCRdb to 2018 to 2021). The study in broad terms: Collaborator samples came from the United States, Italy and Spain and covered acute and convalescent phases of COVID-19. Where available, HLA class I and class II types were taken from metadata supplied by the sample provider and were not determined by assay-based typing. The repertoires were released in a freely available public database intended as a resource for research on the immune response to SARS-CoV-2. Deeply sampled blood TCRbeta repertoires from subjects exposed to, actively infected with, or recovered from COVID-19 were included in the dataset. The prospective study material was composed of cDNA or gDNA derived from T cells, B-cell-depleted T cells, or PBMCs. Samples came from the ongoing ImmuneRACE study (first 160 participants) plus 1,254 subjects from 6 global collaborators. Sample metadata almost always included a de-identified subject ID, COVID-19 status, age in years and sex.

To note about this clone: Its antigen has not been determined. No base quality information exists; no much larger clone differs at one position.

In the prospective study, participants were about 18 to 95 years old, resided in around 25 geographic areas of the United States, and were enrolled through a virtual design. In the prospective study, cohorts were assigned on the basis of participant-reported clinical history obtained from a screening survey and a study questionnaire. Recovered participants in ImmuneRACE Cohort 3 were defined as having two consecutive negative NP/OP PCR tests, clearance from a healthcare professional, or resolution of symptoms. Mobile phlebotomists in the prospective study collected whole blood, serum and a nasopharyngeal or oropharyngeal swab from every participant. Additional blood draws and questionnaires over an approximately 2-month period could optionally be provided by prospective study participants. Before DNA extraction, prospective study blood samples were shipped either frozen or at room temperature.

The immunoSEQ Assay, a bias-controlled multiplex PCR, was used to amplify TCRbeta CDR3 regions from genomic DNA. Per the original workflow: Nucleated cell counts per sample were estimated from amplification of reference gene primers within the assay. To quantify the absolute abundance of each unique TCRbeta CDR3 rearrangement, sequence reads were collapsed and filtered. For each sample, productive Simpson clonality was calculated by taking the square root of Simpson's diversity index across productive rearrangements. The table comes from immuneACCESS by way of TCRdb, which keeps in-frame sequences with V and J called. Part of the clones is missing from these tables; in studies checked, under half for an unresolved V gene and the rest for unknown reasons. That table gives V, J and clone size, and the DNA gave D and trimming. Here the sample has about 310,000 clones; 89% occur a single time. Approximately 9.8% of the sample comes from the top ten.

Taken from the germline V gene, the CDR1 and CDR2 loops are SGHVS and FNYEAQ. The CDR3 measures 18 amino acids from cysteine to phenylalanine. Left in the record is the CDR3 DNA by itself, 54 bases read in frame from the first base. A distance of 19 bases separates the germline ends of V and J, which lose 2 bases and 1 base respectively. The research as a whole found: The quantity of clinical and demographic metadata differed by source and by participant and was supplied without curation.

This TCR was recovered from a middle-aged woman who had recovered from COVID-19. The sample was PBMCs or T cells enriched from blood (not recorded which). The chain is assembled from TRBV7-6 and TRBJ2-3, with a tentative D gene TRBD2 over 6 matching bases. The CDR3: CASSLFLVAGLGTDTQYF. The DNA sequence is TGTGCCAGCAGCTTATTTTTAGTGGCGGGATTGGGCACAGATACGCAGTATTTT.